This paragraph covers one TCR beta chain sequence. No antigen is known for it. Here immunoSEQ multiplex PCR was the method, and the copy in TCRdb shows in-frame clones only, minus some. The table includes about 150,000 clones, more than 90% detected once. Per germline, CDR1 SQVTM and CDR2 ANQGSEA. The CDR3 has 14 residues. V shed 4 bases, J shed 6 bases, and the junction held 8 bases outside the gene matches. This sample was included in a study of T cell responses to AZD1222 COVID-19 vaccine. Study information: Both about-4-week and about-12-week second-dose recipients were combined.

Study-level results: With two AZD1222 doses given, Spike-specific TCR breadth and depth both rose.

The chain combines TRBV29-1 with TRBJ2-1; 8 positions agree with TRBD1. Material: peripheral blood, obtained on day 0 of AZD1222 vaccination. This receptor was taken from an adult in good health. CDR3 sequence: CSVADRGAFNEQFF. CDR3 in DNA: TGCAGCGTTGCTGACAGGGGCGCCTTCAATGAGCAGTTCTTC.